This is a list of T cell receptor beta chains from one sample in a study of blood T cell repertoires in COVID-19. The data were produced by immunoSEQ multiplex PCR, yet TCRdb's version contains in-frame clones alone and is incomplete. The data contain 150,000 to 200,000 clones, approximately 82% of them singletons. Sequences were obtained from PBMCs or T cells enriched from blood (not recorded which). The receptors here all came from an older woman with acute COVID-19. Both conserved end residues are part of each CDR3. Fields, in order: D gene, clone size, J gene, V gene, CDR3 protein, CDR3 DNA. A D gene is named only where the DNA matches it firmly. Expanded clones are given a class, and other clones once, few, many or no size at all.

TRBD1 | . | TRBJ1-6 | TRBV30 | CAWSPKGTAASPLHF | TGTGCCTGGAGTCCTAAGGGGACAGCAGCTTCACCCCTCCACTTT
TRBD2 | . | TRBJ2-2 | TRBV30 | CAWSVGGRRTGELFF | TGTGCCTGGAGTGTCGGCGGGAGGAGGACCGGGGAGCTGTTTTTT
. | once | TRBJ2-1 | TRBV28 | CAGGGGSSYNEQFF | TGTGCCGGAGGGGGGGGGTCCTCCTACAATGAGCAGTTCTTC
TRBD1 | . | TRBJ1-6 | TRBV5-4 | CASSLSNRGLSPLHF | TGTGCCAGCAGCTTGAGCAACAGGGGGCTGTCACCCCTCCACTTT
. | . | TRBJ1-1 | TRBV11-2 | CASSLTRGTEAFF | TGTGCCAGCAGCTTAACGAGAGGCACTGAAGCTTTCTTT
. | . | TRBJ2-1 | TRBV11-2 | CASSFSQSLYNEQFF | TGTGCCAGCAGCTTTAGCCAGTCACTGTACAATGAGCAGTTCTTC
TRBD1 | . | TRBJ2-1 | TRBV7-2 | CASSSRIRDREDNEQFF | TGTGCCAGCAGCTCCCGTATCCGGGACAGGGAAGACAATGAGCAGTTCTTC
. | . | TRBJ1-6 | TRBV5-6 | CASSAIQGDNSPLHF | TGTGCCAGCAGCGCGATACAGGGAGATAATTCACCCCTCCACTTT
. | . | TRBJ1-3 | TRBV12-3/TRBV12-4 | CASSLRGITIYF | TGTGCCAGCAGTTTAAGGGGAATAACCATATATTTT
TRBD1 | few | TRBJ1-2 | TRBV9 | CASSAGQGNYGYTF | TGTGCCAGCAGCGCGGGACAGGGAAACTATGGCTACACCTTC
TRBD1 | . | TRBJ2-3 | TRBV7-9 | CASSLGGQGRTDTQYF | TGTGCCAGCAGCTTAGGGGGACAGGGACGCACAGATACGCAGTATTTT
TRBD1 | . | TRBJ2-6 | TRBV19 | CASSIQGAPNVLTF | TGTGCCAGTAGTATACAGGGGGCGCCCAACGTCCTGACTTTC
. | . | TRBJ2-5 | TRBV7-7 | CASSLQGASVGATQYF | TGTGCCAGCAGCTTACAAGGGGCCAGTGTGGGGGCGACCCAGTACTTC
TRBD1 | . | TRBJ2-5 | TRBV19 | CASSRDRGGLETQYF | TGTGCCAGTAGCCGGGACAGGGGGGGTTTGGAGACCCAGTACTTC
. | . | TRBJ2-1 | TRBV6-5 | CASNGGGRDEQFF | TGTGCCAGCAATGGGGGGGGCCGGGATGAGCAGTTCTTC
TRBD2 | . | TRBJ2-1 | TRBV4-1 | CASRTTSGRNYNEQFF | TGCGCCAGCAGAACTACTAGCGGGAGAAATTACAATGAGCAGTTCTTC
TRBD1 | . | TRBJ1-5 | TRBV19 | CASTAQGARNQPQHF | TGTGCCAGCACGGCGCAGGGGGCGCGCAATCAGCCCCAGCATTTT
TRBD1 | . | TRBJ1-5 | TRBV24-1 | CATSDHRGPNQPQHF | TGTGCCACCAGTGATCACAGGGGACCCAATCAGCCCCAGCATTTT
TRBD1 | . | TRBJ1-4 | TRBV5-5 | CASSISGTGNEKLFF | TGTGCCAGCAGCATTTCCGGGACAGGGAATGAAAAACTGTTTTTT
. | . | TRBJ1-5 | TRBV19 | CASSPLSNQPQHF | TGTGCCAGTAGTCCCCTGAGCAATCAGCCCCAGCATTTT
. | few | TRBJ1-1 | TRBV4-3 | CASSRQLNTEAFF | TGCGCCAGCAGCCGTCAGTTGAACACTGAAGCTTTCTTT
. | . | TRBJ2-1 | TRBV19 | CASTPRADSYNEQFF | TGTGCCAGTACCCCCAGGGCCGACTCCTACAATGAGCAGTTCTTC
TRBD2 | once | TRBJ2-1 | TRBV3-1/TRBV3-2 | CASSQVGTSGGTISHYNEQFF | TGTGCCAGCAGCCAAGTAGGCACTAGCGGGGGGACGATATCACACTACAATGAGCAGTTCTTC
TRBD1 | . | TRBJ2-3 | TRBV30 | CAWSAKRGRDRGRTDTQYF | TGTGCCTGGAGTGCTAAGAGGGGCCGGGACAGGGGTCGGACAGATACGCAGTATTTT
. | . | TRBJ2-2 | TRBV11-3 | CASSQKLGIGEATGELFF | TGTGCCAGCAGCCAAAAATTAGGGATAGGGGAGGCCACCGGGGAGCTGTTTTTT
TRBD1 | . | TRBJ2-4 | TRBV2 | CASSARGGQNIQYF | TGTGCCAGCAGTGCGCGAGGGGGCCAAAACATTCAGTACTTC
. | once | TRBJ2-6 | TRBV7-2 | CASSRGSPSGANVLTF | TGTGCCAGCAGCCGCGGGTCCCCCTCTGGGGCCAACGTCCTGACTTTC
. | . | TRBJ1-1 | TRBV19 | CASSIKVPLPNTEAFF | TGTGCCAGTAGTATTAAAGTCCCACTCCCCAACACTGAAGCTTTCTTT
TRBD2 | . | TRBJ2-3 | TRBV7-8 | CASSLAKAGASTDTQYF | TGTGCCAGCAGCTTAGCTAAAGCGGGGGCTAGCACAGATACGCAGTATTTT
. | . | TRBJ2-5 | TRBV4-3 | CASSQDGGETQYF | TGCGCCAGCAGCCAAGATGGCGGAGAGACCCAGTACTTC
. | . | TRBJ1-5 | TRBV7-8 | CASSFAGGASNQPQHF | TGTGCCAGCAGCTTCGCTGGGGGGGCGAGCAATCAGCCCCAGCATTTT
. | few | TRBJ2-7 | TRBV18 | CASSAEQGSYEQYF | TGTGCCAGCTCAGCAGAACAGGGCTCCTACGAGCAGTACTTC
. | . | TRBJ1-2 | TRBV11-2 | CASSLEKAAAYGYTF | TGTGCCAGCAGCTTAGAGAAGGCGGCTGCCTATGGCTACACCTTC
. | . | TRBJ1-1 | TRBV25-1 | CASSELETRAFF | TGTGCCAGCAGTGAACTCGAAACGAGGGCTTTCTTT
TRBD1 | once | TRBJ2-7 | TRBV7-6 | CASSYRGQGNYEQYF | TGTGCCAGCAGCTATAGGGGACAGGGCAACTACGAGCAGTACTTC
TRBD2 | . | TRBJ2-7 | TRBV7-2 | CASSLTSGISSYEQYF | TGTGCCAGCAGCTTAACTAGCGGGATTAGCTCCTACGAGCAGTACTTC
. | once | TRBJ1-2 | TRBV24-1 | CATSDPGYGYTF | TGTGCCACCAGTGACCCAGGGTATGGCTACACCTTC
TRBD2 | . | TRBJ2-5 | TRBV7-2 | CASTISGSQETQYF | TGTGCCAGCACGATAAGCGGGAGCCAAGAGACCCAGTACTTC
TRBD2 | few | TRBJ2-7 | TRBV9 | CASSWGTTSAYEQYF | TGTGCCAGCAGCTGGGGGACTACTAGCGCCTACGAGCAGTACTTC
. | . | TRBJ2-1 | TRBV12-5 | CASGELHEQFF | TGTGCTAGTGGGGAGCTTCACGAGCAGTTCTTC
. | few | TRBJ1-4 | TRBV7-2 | CASSLGSGREKLFF | TGTGCCAGCAGCTTGGGGAGTGGGCGAGAAAAACTGTTTTTT
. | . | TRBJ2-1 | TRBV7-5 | CARMRKYNEQFF | TGTGCCAGAATGAGGAAGTACAATGAGCAGTTCTTC